This T cell receptor (beta chain) was sequenced during a study of cytomegalovirus exposure and HLA in healthy donors (dated by TCRdb to about 2017). Study-level background: According to an earlier analysis of several hundred of the donors, about 179 million T cells yielded 117 million unique TCR beta sequences and roughly 280 Gb of sequence data. Roughly 300 gigabases of sequencing data and around 90 million unique TCR sequences made up an early release that covered several hundred HLA-typed donors. Of the approximately 400 genotyped donors, roughly 76% were placed in the genetic ancestry cluster associated with self-reported Caucasian donors. The aim of the study was to test whether cataloging public T cell receptors could identify signatures of past pathogen exposure. The study used immunosequencing to profile the T cell repertoires of approximately 650 subjects and linked those repertoires to cytomegalovirus serostatus. In addition to the first cohort of 650 to 750 subjects, a separate validation cohort of approximately 110 different subjects was used. To predict cytomegalovirus infection status, the study combined high-throughput TCR immunosequencing, statistical association of individual TCRs with disease status, and machine learning. A later analysis re-examined previously published TCR beta repertoires from 600 to 700 donors and added high-resolution HLA genotyping to investigate patterns of TCR occurrence. The later analysis used no new phenotypic data to find candidate immune exposures, relying instead on TCR beta sequences and their occurrence across donors. An earlier analysis of about 620 of the donors applied high-throughput TCR beta sequencing to assess whether each TCR beta V gene segment acted as functional or pseudogenic. Alongside the repertoire data, information on donor age, sex, ethnicity and CMV serostatus was compiled. A later genetic analysis took genome-wide SNP genotypes for about 55% of the 666 donors and used that subset as a discovery cohort. All discovery cohort repertoires had been generated on a single sequencing platform. HLA typing included class I and class II loci at four-digit resolution. The number of typed donors differed by locus: about 629-640 for A, B, C, DRB1 and DQB1; 522 for DQA1; 606 for DPA1; and roughly 450 for DPB1. Four or five DR-DQ haplotypes were treated as single units for association and clustering because of strong linkage in the cohort. On average, around 200,000 unique TCR beta nucleotide sequences were sequenced per donor among about 400 genotyped donors of the cohort, with about 17% of those sequences being non-productive. Broad study findings and their caveats: A later genetic analysis reported fewer N-insertions in productive TCRs among donors in an Asian-associated ancestry cluster than the approximately 700-donor mean. When HLA alleles, especially DR and DQ, strongly co-occurred, attributing TCR associations to individual alleles was difficult. Because counts were too low, seventeen rarely observed V segments, including chromosome 9 orphons, were excluded from the earlier analysis of 587 of the donors. Correlated functional status among segregating V segments might reflect linkage disequilibrium, but an unknown experimental factor could not be ruled out. The sequencing pipeline was judged likely to have produced a cluster of highly shared sequence variants as a technical artifact. A few of the identified cytomegalovirus-associated TCR beta chains were confirmed in vitro to be specific for cytomegalovirus antigens. Most TCR sequences were seen in very few donors, while some public TCRs were found in many individuals. CMV serostatus was the only immune exposure information available for the cohort. Specific HLA alleles were associated with 18,000 or so TCR beta sequences at a false discovery rate of 0.05 in a later analysis. In the study, around 160 TCR beta chains were listed as associated with cytomegalovirus. In a later genetic analysis, a missense DCLRE1C variant was associated with V-gene and J-gene trimming of TCR beta chains, and the association was replicated in an independent cohort. Because HLA typing was unavailable for some donors at each locus, only the typed subset was used in association tests. The 87-base-pair reads could not distinguish some IMGT-functional V segments, including TRBV6-2 and TRBV6-3, so those segments were excluded. Cytomegalovirus status was reported to be diagnosed by the classifier with high specificity and sensitivity in both the original and validation cohorts. In an earlier analysis of roughly 500 of the donors, most TCR beta V segments appeared in productive rearrangements about 90% or about 30% of the time, broadly matching IMGT annotations. Several of the top co-occurrence clusters appeared to be linked to parvovirus B19, influenza, CMV and Epstein-Barr virus, according to a later analysis. Only TCR beta chains were sequenced in this cohort, and the absence of alpha or paired-chain data limited detectable features. According to a later analysis, most CMV-associated TCR beta chains appeared to be HLA-restricted, and the HLA associations seemed to be driven largely by CMV exposure. In a later analysis, TCR association rates were found to vary across HLA loci, with the most associated TCRs seen for DRB1 alleles and the fewest for HLA-C alleles. The authors suggested that the approach could potentially be extended to other disease states and immunological phenotypes. In a later analysis, HLA-associated TCR beta chains showed more clonal expansion and lower generation probabilities than non-associated chains that were equally common. A further reported finding was that TCR beta sequences accurately predicted the HLA-A and HLA-B alleles for most subjects in the first cohort. Roughly uniform sequencing depth across donors was assumed in presence/absence analyses, although this assumption may not hold.

The library was obtained by the immunoSEQ multiplex PCR assay. For the multiplex PCR, a mixture combining 60 forward primers for TCR Vbeta segments and 13 reverse primers for TCR Jbeta segments was used. A multiplex PCR assay on genomic DNA amplified the CDR3 region of rearranged TCR beta genes. The amplified TCR beta libraries were sequenced on the Illumina HiSeq System as 87-base-pair reads. The authors' analysis ran thus. A later analysis tallied approximately 87 million unique TCR beta chains across the roughly 610 repertoires, and some 10 million of those chains were shared by two or more donors. A nearest-neighbor algorithm error-corrected the raw reads and collapsed the reads into unique sequences, merging closely related sequences to remove PCR and sequencing errors. CDR3 sequences were aligned to IMGT reference sequences to assign V, D and J gene segments. For a sequence to be retained, a match of at least six nucleotides was required to both a V gene segment and a J gene segment. A rearrangement counted as productive if the CDR3 had no stop codons and remained in frame with V and J, and every other rearrangement counted as non-productive. Following IMGT convention, CDR3 was defined as the stretch from the second conserved V-encoded cysteine up to the conserved J-encoded phenylalanine. The earlier analysis of about 620 of the donors excluded sequences that lacked an unambiguous match to a single V gene segment. In an earlier analysis of a few hundred of the donors, a V segment was called functional when productive rearrangements were above 56.7%, and segregating when the standard deviation between donors exceeded 5%. A statistical classification framework was built to diagnose cytomegalovirus status from the catalog of TCR beta chain sequences. In a later analysis, TCR nucleotide sequences were compared against IMGT/GENE-DB human TR gene sequences so that V and J genes could be assigned. Using the TCRdist pipeline, a later analysis assigned CDR3 sequences along with most-parsimonious VDJ recombination scenarios. A later analysis defined each TCR beta chain by its CDR3 amino acid sequence plus V-gene family, and excluded reads lacking a unique V-gene family. As a way to deal with suspected cross-contamination and a sequencing artifact, a later analysis dropped approximately 570 nucleotide sequences that were highly shared and had low generation probability. In a later analysis, a clonal expansion index for each public chain was calculated from normalized within-repertoire ranks of inferred template counts. Generation probabilities in a later analysis came from a VDJ recombination model fitted to out-of-frame rearrangements, and those results were checked against IGoR. Hypergeometric tests were used in a later analysis to score TCR-TCR, TCR-HLA and TCR-CMV co-occurrence, with a repertoire-size bias correction applied to the TCR pairs. A later analysis estimated false discovery rates by permuting HLA or CMV assignments 20 times. In a later analysis, co-occurring TCRs were grouped using DBSCAN, and TCRdist sequence similarity was added for clustering within HLA-allele-positive subsets. For co-occurrence clustering, repertoires with fewer than 30,000 or more than 120,000 public chains were excluded, along with a handful of repertoires with anomalous nucleotide sharing. What TCRdb holds here is the immuneACCESS table cut down to in-frame rearrangements. Part of the clones is not present; checked against another copy, under half of the missing clones reflect an unresolved V gene, and the others are unexplained. V, J and clone size derive from that table, while D and trimming were established from the DNA sequence. This sample's listing comprises 95,000 to 150,000 clones. The ten most abundant clones make up approximately 2.6% of the sample.

In total, more than 500 healthy bone marrow donors made up the cohort. At the time of sampling, every cohort member was nominally healthy, though immune exposures that went unrecorded were likely present. The donor was CMV seronegative and belonged to the group of under 400 seronegative cohort members. Each donor provided a peripheral blood sample, and peripheral blood mononuclear cells were used for TCR beta sequencing. Genomic DNA was extracted from the blood cell samples with the Qiagen DNeasy Blood Extraction Kit. With regard to this clone: The specificity of this receptor is unknown.

Trimming leaves V shorter by 6 bases and J shorter by 6 bases, with the junction holding 13 bases beyond the gene matches. In the germline V gene (reference sequence), CDR1 corresponds to MNHEY and CDR2 to SMNVEV. The CDR3 contains 16 residues, cysteine and phenylalanine counted. Here the CDR3 DNA is all that survives: 48 bases in frame from base 1. This clonotype was sampled from a man in his thirties or forties in good health and CMV-seronegative. The sequenced material came from PBMCs. Recombination linked TRBV27 to TRBJ2-7, and 11 junctional nucleotides match TRBD2. The CDR3: CASSPGVAGGPSEQYF. The DNA sequence is given as TGTGCCAGCAGCCCGGGGGTAGCGGGAGGGCCAAGCGAGCAGTACTTC.